The clone carrying this TCR beta chain was seen ten or more times. Since a much larger clone is just one base distant, this may be a read error. This CDR3 is also generated by other DNA sequences in the sample. MiXCR re-clonotyped the PCR reads for TCRdb. The repertoire has under 30,000 clones, 23% of them found once; the top ten carry approximately 2.3%. The record originates from a study of metastatic and nonmetastatic thyroid tumors. Patients underwent thyroid surgery, and none had received any treatment before it. The source is a female donor with papillary thyroid cancer or a benign thyroid nodule (not recorded which). Some clones in this sample may be carry-over from other donors' samples. Material for sequencing was blood.

CDR3: CASSPPRGGDYEQYF. The CDR3 nucleotides read TGCGCCAGCAGCCCTCCCCGGGGGGGTGATTACGAGCAGTACTTC. The chain links TRBV4-1 to TRBJ2-7; 8 bases line up with TRBD2. The germline V gene has CDR1 MGHRA and CDR2 YSYEKL. This CDR3 has 15 amino acids. The V gene end was trimmed by 4 bases and the J gene end by 4 bases; junction bases not matched to a gene: 9.